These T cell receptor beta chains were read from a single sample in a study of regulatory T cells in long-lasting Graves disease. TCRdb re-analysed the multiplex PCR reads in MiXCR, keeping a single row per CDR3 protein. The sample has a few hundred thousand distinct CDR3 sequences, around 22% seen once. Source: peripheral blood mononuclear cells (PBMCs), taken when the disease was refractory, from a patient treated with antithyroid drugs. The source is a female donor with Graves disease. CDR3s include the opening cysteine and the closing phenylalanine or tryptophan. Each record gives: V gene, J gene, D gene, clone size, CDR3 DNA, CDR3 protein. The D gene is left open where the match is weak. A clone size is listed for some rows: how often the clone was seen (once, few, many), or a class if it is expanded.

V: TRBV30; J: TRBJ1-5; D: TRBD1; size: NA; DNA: TGTGCCTGGAGTATGACAGGGGATCAGCCCCAGCATTTT; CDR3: CAWSMTGDQPQHF
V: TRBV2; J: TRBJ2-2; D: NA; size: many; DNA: TGTGCCAGCAGCGTTAGCTCGACCGGGGAGCTGTTTTTT; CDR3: CASSVSSTGELFF
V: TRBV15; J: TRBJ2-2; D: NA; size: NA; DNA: TGTGCCACCAGCAGAGATCTTGCCGCGCGATCGACCGGGGAGCTGTTTTTT; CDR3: CATSRDLAARSTGELFF
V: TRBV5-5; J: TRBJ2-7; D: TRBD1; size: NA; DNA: TGTGCCAGCAGCTCGACCGGGACAGGGAACGAGCAGTACTTC; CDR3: CASSSTGTGNEQYF
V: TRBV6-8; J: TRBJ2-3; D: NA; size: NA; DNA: TGTGCCAGCACCTCTCTTTGGGATACGCAGTATTTT; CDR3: CASTSLWDTQYF
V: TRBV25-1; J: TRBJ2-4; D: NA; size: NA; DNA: TGTGCCAGCAGTGTCGCGGGAGCCAAAAACATTCAGTACTTC; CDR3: CASSVAGAKNIQYF
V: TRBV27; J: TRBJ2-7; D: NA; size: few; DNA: TGTGCCAGCAGTTTATTTCTGGGCCAGGCCTACGAGCAGTACTTC; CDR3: CASSLFLGQAYEQYF
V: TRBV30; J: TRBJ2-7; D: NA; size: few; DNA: TGTGCCTGGAGTCCGCTGGACATTAGACCTTGGGAGCAGTACTTC; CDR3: CAWSPLDIRPWEQYF
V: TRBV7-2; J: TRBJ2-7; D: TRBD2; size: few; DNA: TGTGCCAGCAGCGGGGGGAGCGGGAGATCTTACGAGCAGTACTTC; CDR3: CASSGGSGRSYEQYF
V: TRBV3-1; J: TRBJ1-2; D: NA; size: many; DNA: TGTGCCAGCAGCCAAGATGTGGGACGGACCTATGGCTACACCTTC; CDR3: CASSQDVGRTYGYTF
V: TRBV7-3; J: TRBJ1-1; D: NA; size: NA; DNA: TGTGCCAGCAGCACTAGGCCGGGACTGAACACTGAAGCTTTCTTT; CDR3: CASSTRPGLNTEAFF
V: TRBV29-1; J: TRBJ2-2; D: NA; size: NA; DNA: TGCAGCGCCGGGGCTCTCGCCGGGGAGCTGTTTTTT; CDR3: CSAGALAGELFF
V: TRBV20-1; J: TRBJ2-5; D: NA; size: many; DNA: TGCAGTGCAGCCGGGAAAGAGACCCAGTACTTC; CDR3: CSAAGKETQYF
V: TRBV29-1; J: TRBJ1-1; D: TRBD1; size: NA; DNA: TGCAGCGCTCTTGAGGGGCAGGGGGTGATGTCGACTGAAGCTTTCTTT; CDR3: CSALEGQGVMSTEAFF
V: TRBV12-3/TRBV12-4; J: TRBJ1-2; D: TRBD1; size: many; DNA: TGTGCCAGCAGTTTACTGACAGGGGTCAACTATGGCTACACCTTC; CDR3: CASSLLTGVNYGYTF
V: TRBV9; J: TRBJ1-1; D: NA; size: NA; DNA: TGTGCCAGCAGCGGTGGGGCCCGGGGCACTGAAGCTTTCTTT; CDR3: CASSGGARGTEAFF
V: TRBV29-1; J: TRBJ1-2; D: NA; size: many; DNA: TGCAGCGTTGACTTATGGCAGGGCCATGGCTACACCTTC; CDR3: CSVDLWQGHGYTF
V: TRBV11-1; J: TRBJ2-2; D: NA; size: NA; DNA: TGTGCCAGCAGCTTTGTTAGGGGAACCGGGGAGCTGTTTTTT; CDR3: CASSFVRGTGELFF
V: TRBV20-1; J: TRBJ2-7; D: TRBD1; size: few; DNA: TGCAGTGCTAGACATCTCCGGGACAGGGCCTACGAGCAGTACTTC; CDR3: CSARHLRDRAYEQYF